The rows below give T cell receptor beta chains drawn from one sample of a study of memory CD4+ T cells and cytomegalovirus serostatus. TCRdb keeps only in-frame clones here, not all; method: immunoSEQ multiplex PCR. Of about 73,000 clones in the sample, around 82% were seen once. The sample taken for sequencing was memory CD4+ T cells from blood. The receptors stem from an adult in good health and CMV-seropositive. CDR3s leave out the opening cysteine and the closing phenylalanine or tryptophan. Each record gives: J gene, CDR3 length, V gene, CDR3 protein.

>TRBJ2-1|10|TRBV19
ASRPREGEQF
>TRBJ1-4|14|TRBV18
ASSPRQGTTNEKLF
>TRBJ1-4|12|TRBV14
ASSPRATNEKLF
>TRBJ1-5|12|TRBV2
ASSDGTVNQPQH
>TRBJ2-1|15|TRBV11-2
ASSLGRGQSRYNEQF
>TRBJ1-2|12|TRBV6-5
ASSYSGQGNGYT
>TRBJ2-3|15|TRBV5-4
ASSLGRLAGGLDTQY
>TRBJ1-1|12|TRBV5-1
ASSLDRGNTEAF
>TRBJ2-5|11|TRBV13
ASSKTGRETQY
>TRBJ1-2|12|TRBV28
ASSPPGGNYGYT
>TRBJ1-1|13|TRBV6-1
ASSEWRAGNTEAF
>TRBJ2-7|13|TRBV19
ASSRTSGGIYEQY
>TRBJ2-5|14|TRBV5-1
ASSALEDGTEETQY
>TRBJ2-1|10|TRBV5-8
ASSPRRIQQF
>TRBJ1-3|17|TRBV7-9
ASSSPDATGPLGGNTIY
>TRBJ1-2|13|TRBV25-1
ASSEVGDWYYGYT
>TRBJ2-5|9|TRBV30
AWNTQETQY
>TRBJ2-7|12|TRBV30
AWTDRGFSYEQY
>TRBJ2-5|13|TRBV6-1
ASSEKSGGRETQY
>TRBJ2-5|12|TRBV19
ASKEHEAVETQY
>TRBJ2-5|12|TRBV11-2
ASHRGGYQETQY
>TRBJ1-4|13|TRBV28
ASSLKGGGSGKLF
>TRBJ1-1|12|TRBV28
ASSYGGRDSEAF
>TRBJ1-4|12|TRBV5-4
ASSPGTENEKLF